This TCR beta chain was recovered during a study of blood T cell repertoires in COVID-19. Across the whole study: Acute and convalescent COVID-19 samples came from the United States, Italy and Spain. The cDNA or gDNA used as material had been derived from T cells, B-cell-depleted T cells, or PBMCs.

Study processing details: The assay estimated nucleated cells by amplifying reference gene primers. Sequenced by immunoSEQ multiplex PCR; TCRdb stores in-frame clones only, minus some. V, J and clone size are taken as reported in that table, and D and trimming were inferred from the DNA itself. This table holds roughly 120,000 clones, approximately 82% found once. The CDR3 is made up of 15 amino acids. Germline V CDR1 and CDR2: SGHRS, YFSETQ. The V end was cut by 0 bases, the J end by 4 bases, with 13 bases between. Sequencing was performed on peripheral blood. The sequence derives from a woman at least 80 years old with active or convalescent COVID-19. The chain has TRBV5-1 and TRBJ2-5; no definite D call. The CDR3 loop is CASSLDLGRVETQYF. The CDR3 DNA follows: TGCGCCAGCAGCTTGGATCTAGGCCGCGTAGAGACCCAGTACTTC.